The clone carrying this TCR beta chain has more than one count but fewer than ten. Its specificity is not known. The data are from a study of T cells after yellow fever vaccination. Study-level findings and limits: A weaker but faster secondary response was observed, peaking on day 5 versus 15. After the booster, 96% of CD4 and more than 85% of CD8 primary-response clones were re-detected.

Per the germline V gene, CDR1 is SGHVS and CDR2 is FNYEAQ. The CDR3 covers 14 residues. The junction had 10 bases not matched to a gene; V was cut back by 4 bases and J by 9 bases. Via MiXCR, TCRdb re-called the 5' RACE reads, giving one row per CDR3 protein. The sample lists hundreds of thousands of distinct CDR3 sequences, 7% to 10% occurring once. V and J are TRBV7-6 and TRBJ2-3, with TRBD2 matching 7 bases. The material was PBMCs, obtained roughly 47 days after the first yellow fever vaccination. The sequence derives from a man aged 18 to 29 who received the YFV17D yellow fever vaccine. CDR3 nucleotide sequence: TGTGCCAGCAGCTCCCCGGGAGGCCTTGGGACGCAGTATTTT. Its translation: CASSSPGGLGTQYF.